A single sample is the source of the 19 T cell receptor beta chains below, sequenced in a study of early T cells in non-severe SARS-CoV-2 infection. TCRdb used MiXCR to reprocess the 5' RACE reads, holding one entry per CDR3 protein. The sample records 63,000 or so distinct CDR3 sequences, about 11% being singletons. The sample taken for sequencing was whole blood. These receptors were taken from an adult who was a healthcare worker with PCR-confirmed SARS-CoV-2 infection or an uninfected control (not recorded which).

The chain links TRBV6-2 or TRBV6-3 to TRBJ2-3; D gene uncertain. Germline CDR1 MNHEY, CDR2 SVGEGT. The V and J ends lost 4 bases and 2 bases respectively, with 4 bases between them. This CDR3 spans 12 amino acids. The CDR3 nucleotides read TGTGCCAGCAGTTTTAACACAGATACGCAGTATTTT. It encodes CASSFNTDTQYF.

In regard to this clonotype: A much larger clone differs from this one at a single base, so this may be a read error. The gene calls are TRBV7-9 and TRBJ2-5; a possible D gene is TRBD2 (5 bases). The germline V gene encodes CDR1 SEHNR and CDR2 FQNEAQ (reference sequence). The CDR3 consists of 14 residues. The CDR3 DNA follows: TGTGTCAGCAGCTTAGCGCGGTCTCAAGAGACCCAGTACTTC. This gives the protein CVSSLARSQETQYF. The complete variable domain, with remaining parts taken from reference TRBV7-9 and TRBJ2-5, reads DTGVSQNPRHKITKRGQNVTFRCDPISEHNRLYWYRQTLGQGPEFLTYFQNEAQLEKSRLLSDRFSAERPKGSFSTLEIQRTEQGDSAMYLCVSSLARSQETQYFGPGTRLLVL.

The chain links TRBV10-2 to TRBJ2-2; TRBD1 aligns across 7 bases. V gave up 2 bases and J gave up 5 bases; unmatched junction bases: 5. Germline CDR1 reads WSHSY; CDR2 reads SAAADI. The CDR3 has 15 amino acids. The CDR3 DNA is TGCGCCAGCAGTGAGCCGGGACAGAGTACCGGGGAGCTGTTTTTT. Residues: CASSEPGQSTGELFF.

The V call is TRBV7-2, the J call TRBJ1-4; unclear D gene. Trimming took 2 bases from V and 8 from J, leaving 15 bases between them. The CDR3 is made up of 15 amino acids. CDR1 and CDR2 (germline): SGHTA, FQGNSA. The CDR3 loop reads CASSLIGSKREKLFF. The CDR3 bases are TGTGCCAGCAGCTTAATAGGCAGCAAGAGGGAAAAACTGTTTTTT.

The rearrangement joins TRBV14 to TRBJ1-6, with D possibly matching TRBD1 (5 bases). Looked up from germline, CDR1 is SGHDN and CDR2 is FVKESK. V lost 0 bases and J lost 9, with 12 bases in between. CDR3 length: 15 residues. The CDR3 DNA reads TGTGCCAGCAGCCAAGATCCGGCAGGGCGTTCACCCCTCCACTTT. Translating gives CASSQDPAGRSPLHF.

The chain carries TRBV12-3 or TRBV12-4 and TRBJ1-5; D is unclear. The CDR3 spans 14 residues. V shed 3 bases and J shed 5 bases, with 11 bases lying between them. CDR3 in DNA: TGTGCCAGCAGTTTGAGGCAGACCTATCAGCCCCAGCATTTT. Encoded protein: CASSLRQTYQPQHF.

V gene TRBV12-3 or TRBV12-4 combines with J gene TRBJ2-5; 8 nucleotides match TRBD1. Trimming took 5 bases from V and 4 from J; bases not matched to a gene: 3. This CDR3 has 13 amino acids. The CDR3 sequence is CASSLGTGETQYF. CDR3 in DNA: TGTGCCAGCAGTCTCGGGACAGGAGAGACCCAGTACTTC.

The V and J genes are TRBV7-9 and TRBJ2-3, with TRBD2 identical over 11 bases. The length of the CDR3 is 14 residues. The V segment lost 7 bases and the J segment 4 bases; nucleotides outside the gene matches: 4. The germline CDR1 and CDR2 sequences are SEHNR and FQNEAQ (reference sequence). CDR3: CASTLAGGPDTQYF. DNA for the CDR3: TGTGCCAGCACTTTAGCGGGAGGGCCAGATACGCAGTATTTT.

In this sample, this clonotype turned up many times. The chain combines TRBV14 with TRBJ2-7, with 10 bases identical to TRBD2. Germline lookup yields CDR1 SGHDN and CDR2 FVKESK. This CDR3 is built from 18 residues. Losses at the gene ends were 0 bases for V and 1 base for J; bases not matched to a gene: 9. In DNA, the CDR3 is TGTGCCAGCAGCCAAGAAGGGAGCGGGAGGGCGGTATCCTACGAGCAGTACTTC. Protein sequence: CASSQEGSGRAVSYEQYF. The entire variable domain, with the rest obtained from reference TRBV14 and TRBJ2-7, is as follows: EAGVTQFPSHSVIEKGQTVTLRCDPISGHDNLYWYRRVMGKEIKFLLHFVKESKQDESGMPNNRFLAERTGGTYSTLKVQPAELEDSGVYFCASSQEGSGRAVSYEQYFGPGTRLTVT.

The V call is TRBV11-2, the J call TRBJ1-1; D call uncertain. The V gene's germline CDR1 is SGHAT and CDR2 FQNNGV. V gave up 6 bases and J gave up 3 bases, with 11 bases separating them. The CDR3 has 13 amino acids. The CDR3 here is CASSYRVDTEAFF. In DNA, the CDR3 is TGTGCCAGCAGTTATAGGGTGGACACTGAAGCTTTCTTT.

This clonotype was detected a few times. The chain is built from TRBV6-2 or TRBV6-3 and TRBJ1-1, with 7 positions matching TRBD1. V was clipped by 6 bases and J by 3 bases; unmatched bases: 10. Germline loops: CDR1 MNHEY, CDR2 SVGEGT. This CDR3 contains 15 residues. The CDR3 nucleotides read TGTGCCAGCAGCCACTACAGGGGACGGGACACTGAAGCTTTCTTT. Translation gives CASSHYRGRDTEAFF.

The chain uses TRBV20-1 and TRBJ2-1, with TRBD2 matching over 7 bases. The V gene end was trimmed by 1 base and the J gene end by 8 bases; junction bases not matched to a gene: 5. The CDR3 consists of 13 residues. CDR1 and CDR2 (germline): DFQATT, SNEGSKA (reference sequence). The chain's CDR3 is CSARGGGFDEQFF. Here the CDR3 DNA reads TGCAGTGCTAGAGGGGGGGGATTCGATGAGCAGTTCTTC.

A few counts support this clonotype. V usage is TRBV20-1 and J usage is TRBJ2-3; 12 positions agree with TRBD2. V lost 4 bases, J lost 0 bases, and 5 bases stayed unmatched. This CDR3 contains 16 residues. Germline V CDR1 and CDR2: DFQATT, SNEGSKA (reference sequence). CDR3 sequence (DNA): TGCAGTGCTATTGGACTAGCGGGGATGAGCACAGATACGCAGTATTTT. Translation: CSAIGLAGMSTDTQYF.

V gene TRBV30 combines with J gene TRBJ2-2; D is unclear. This CDR3 has 15 amino acids. Germline V gene sequence: CDR1 GTSNPN, CDR2 SVGIG (reference sequence). V gave up 3 bases and J gave up 2 bases, with 13 bases separating them. The CDR3 region is CAWRLSSLNTGELFF. CDR3 DNA sequence: TGTGCCTGGAGGCTATCTAGTCTCAACACCGGGGAGCTGTTTTTT.

The CDR3 sequence is CSALKYRAQETQYF. In DNA form, the CDR3 reads TGCAGTGCCCTCAAATACCGGGCCCAAGAGACCCAGTACTTC. This chain links TRBV20-1 with TRBJ2-5; D is uncertain. Germline CDR1 is DFQATT and CDR2 is SNEGSKA (reference sequence). The CDR3 runs 14 residues. V lost 6 bases to trimming and J lost 1 base, with 15 bases between them.

This clonotype has at least ten counts. This sequence joins TRBV7-2 and TRBJ2-6; 7 bases agree with TRBD1. CDR3 length equals 17 residues. The V and J ends lost 2 bases and 0 bases, in that order; junction bases with no gene match: 4. Germline CDR1 reads SGHTA; CDR2 reads FQGNSA. The CDR3 DNA reads as TGTGCCAGCAGCTTACAGGGACAGAACTCTGGGGCCAACGTCCTGACTTTC. Amino acids: CASSLQGQNSGANVLTF.

The CDR3 protein is CASSLEGLRGNEQFF. DNA for the CDR3: TGTGCCAGCAGCTTAGAGGGGCTCCGGGGGAATGAGCAGTTCTTC. The rearrangement uses TRBV7-2 and TRBJ2-1, with a weak D call TRBD2 (6 bases). V lost 1 base to trimming and J lost 7 bases, with 14 bases between them. Germline loops: CDR1 SGHTA, CDR2 FQGNSA. CDR3 length: 15 residues.

This clonotype was seen a handful of times. This rearrangement joins TRBV5-4 to TRBJ2-3; 9 nucleotides align to TRBD2. The germline V gene has CDR1 SGHNT and CDR2 YYREEE (reference sequence). The CDR3 totals 14 residues. The V and J ends lost 4 bases and 3 bases, in that order; junction bases with no gene match: 3. The chain's CDR3 is CASSIGLATDTQYF. In DNA, the CDR3 is TGTGCCAGCAGCATCGGACTAGCGACAGATACGCAGTATTTT.

Many counts were recorded for this clonotype. This chain connects TRBV7-8 to TRBJ2-2; a possible D gene is TRBD2 (6 bases). Trimming took off 5 bases at V and 7 bases at J, with 26 bases between the two ends. Germline CDR1 is SGHVS and CDR2 is FQNEAQ. The CDR3 has 18 residues. The CDR3 region is CASSGATRLIRGLGELFF. Here the CDR3 DNA reads TGTGCCAGCAGCGGGGCGACTAGGTTGATTCGTGGACTCGGGGAGCTGTTTTTT.